The 6 T cell receptor beta chains given below trace back to one sample, sequenced in a study of CD8+CD57+ T cells in acquired aplastic anemia. Patients selected for sequencing had displayed CD8+CD57+ cell expansion by flow cytometry. Both TCR beta VDJ combination and CDR3 sequence profiling were carried out. Genomic DNA was the template for this profiling. TCRdb redid the calling of the reads with MiXCR, one entry per CDR3 protein. This sample yields fewer than 200,000 distinct CDR3 sequences, of which around 50% are seen a single time; over 10% belongs to the top ten. Sequencing input: sorted CD4+, CD8+, or CD8+CD57+ T cells (not recorded which) from PBMCs. Source of these receptors: a human donor with aplastic anemia.

The chain employs TRBV7-8 and TRBJ2-5; possible D gene TRBD2, 6 bases. Germline lookup yields CDR1 SGHVS and CDR2 FQNEAQ. CDR3 length equals 15 residues. Trimming took off 2 bases at V and 3 bases at J, with 13 bases between the two ends. CDR3 protein: CASSLSGPWKETQYF. The CDR3 DNA follows: TGTGCCAGCAGCTTAAGCGGGCCATGGAAAGAGACCCAGTACTTC.

Concerning this clonotype: This may stem from a read error, because a much larger clone lies one nucleotide away. This chain connects TRBV5-1 to TRBJ2-5, with unresolved D. The last part of the DNA fits TRBJ2-1 better; the J call may be wrong. Per the germline V gene, CDR1 is SGHRS and CDR2 is YFSETQ. This CDR3 has 14 residues. The CDR3 is CASRLGHYQETQFF. CDR3 bases: TGCGCCAGCAGACTTGGTCATTACCAAGAGACCCAGTTCTTC.

As concerns this clonotype: One end of the junction varies from germline; a read error may be responsible. The V call is TRBV10-1, the J call TRBJ1-5; TRBD1 matches at 9 bases. Per the germline V gene, CDR1 is WNHNN and CDR2 is SYGVQD (reference sequence). This CDR3 contains 15 residues. The CDR3 reads CASRTDRGGNQPQHF. In nucleotides, the CDR3 is TGTGCCAGCAGAACGGACAGGGGAGGCAATCAGCCCCAGCATTTT.

The rearrangement joins TRBV2 to TRBJ2-1; D not resolved. The CDR3 consists of 14 residues. Germline V gives CDR1 SNHLY, CDR2 FYNNEI. V was shortened by 0 bases and J by 6 bases, with 9 bases between the two germline ends. CDR3 coding DNA: TGTGCCAGCAGTGAAGCCCGAGGATTCAATGAGCAGTTCTTC. It codes for CASSEARGFNEQFF.

This chain links TRBV5-1 with TRBJ2-3, with D uncertain. The CDR3 consists of 13 residues. CDR1 is SGHRS, CDR2 YFSETQ, per germline. V was shortened by 0 bases and J by 4 bases, with 6 bases between the two germline ends. CDR3 bases: TGCGCCAGCAGCTTGGCGGTGGCAGATACGCAGTATTTT. This gives the protein CASSLAVADTQYF.

The V call is TRBV14, the J call TRBJ1-1; the D is unclear. The length of the CDR3 is 16 residues. CDR1 SGHDN and CDR2 FVKESK come from the germline V gene. Trimming stripped 3 bases from V and 0 bases from J, with 14 bases between. The CDR3 nucleotides read TGTGCCAGCAGCCATAAACTAGGGCCCATGAACACTGAAGCTTTCTTT. Translating it yields CASSHKLGPMNTEAFF.